Described below is a single T cell receptor beta chain sequence and its context. Its antigen remains unknown. Primers included in the PCR were 60 Vbeta and 13 Jbeta primers. Sequencing was performed with immunoSEQ multiplex PCR; in TCRdb, only in-frame clones are kept and a portion is missing. This sample's table has about 210,000 clones. This entry belongs to a study of cytomegalovirus exposure and HLA in healthy donors. Findings of the study overall: DRB1 showed the most TCR associations and HLA-C the fewest in a later analysis, as rates varied by HLA locus. There were some V segments, including TRBV6-2 and TRBV6-3, excluded as indistinguishable. Altogether, 150 or so TCR beta chains were recorded as cytomegalovirus-associated. Across all donors, roughly uniform sequencing depth was an assumption of the presence/absence analyses.

The J segment lost 3 bases and the V segment lost 6 bases, leaving 13 bases of the junction unmatched. The germline gives CDR1 SNHLY, CDR2 FYNNEI. This CDR3 has 16 amino acids. Sequencing was performed on PBMCs. The genes are TRBV2 and TRBJ1-2; TRBD1 aligns across 7 bases. The sequence derives from a young woman in good health and CMV-seropositive. CDR3 sequence: CASRTGTARLDYGYTF. CDR3 nucleotide sequence: TGTGCCAGCAGAACCGGGACAGCCAGACTTGACTATGGCTACACCTTC. Supplemented by reference TRBV2 and TRBJ1-2, the full variable domain reads EPEVTQTPSHQVTQMGQEVILRCVPISNHLYFYWYRQILGQKVEFLVSFYNNEISEKSEIFDDQFSVERPDGSNFTLKIRSTKLEDSAMYFCASRTGTARLDYGYTFGSGTRLTVV.